This T cell receptor (beta chain) was profiled in a study of OX40 agonist ivuxolimab in advanced cancers. Study-level background: Ivuxolimab was delivered to patients intravenously every 2 weeks at doses spanning 0.01 to 10 mg/kg.

Study observations and caveats: Patients with a partial response at 0.1-3.0 mg/kg had among the lowest clonal expansion. The mean number of expanded clones was higher in CD8+ T cells than in CD4+.

Researchers took blood at baseline, on cycle 4 day 1, and on cycle 7 day 1. Sequencing used immunoSEQ multiplex PCR; TCRdb keeps in-frame clones, though not all of them. The sample holds around 65,000 clones; roughly 90% are singletons and the top ten take under 20%. The CDR3 is 15 amino acids. Trimming shortened V by 3 bases and J by 0 bases, and 10 bases separated the two germline ends. Germline-derived CDR1 and CDR2 are SGHRS and YFSETQ. Regarding this clone: Antigen unknown.

The specimen comprised CD4+ or CD8+ T cells sorted from blood, sampled in a trial of the OX40 agonist ivuxolimab. V is TRBV5-1 and J is TRBJ1-3; D unresolved. This TCR was sampled from an adult with an advanced solid tumor such as melanoma, head and neck, liver or kidney cancer. CDR3 DNA: TGCGCCAGCAGCTCCACTTTCTACTCTGGAAACACCATATATTTT. This sequence encodes CASSSTFYSGNTIYF.